This is a list of T cell receptor beta chains from one sample in a study of blood T cell repertoires in COVID-19. Assay: immunoSEQ multiplex PCR; the TCRdb copy retains only in-frame clones and omits some. The sample contains about 30,000 clones, around 87% of which appear only once. Sequenced material: peripheral blood. The origin of the receptors is a man aged 60-69 years with active COVID-19. CDR3s include the opening cysteine and the closing phenylalanine or tryptophan. The order of the fields is clone size, V gene, J gene, D gene, CDR3 DNA, CDR3 protein. A D gene is named only where the DNA matches it firmly. Rows may omit the clone size; those that give it use once, few, many or a size class.

clone size: .; V gene: TRBV19; J gene: TRBJ2-1; D gene: .; CDR3 DNA: TGTGCCAGTAGTCCTAACAGGGTTGGCAATGAGCAGTTCTTC; CDR3 protein: CASSPNRVGNEQFF
clone size: .; V gene: TRBV11-3; J gene: TRBJ2-1; D gene: .; CDR3 DNA: TGTGCCAGCAGCTCCACAGGGCTCTCCTACAATGAGCAGTTCTTC; CDR3 protein: CASSSTGLSYNEQFF
clone size: .; V gene: TRBV28; J gene: TRBJ1-3; D gene: .; CDR3 DNA: TGTGCCAGCAGAGCCGGGAGGGCTGGAAACACCATATATTTT; CDR3 protein: CASRAGRAGNTIYF
clone size: .; V gene: TRBV11-2; J gene: TRBJ2-5; D gene: .; CDR3 DNA: TGTGCCAGCAGCTTAGATACTTATTTTCAAGAGACCCAGTACTTC; CDR3 protein: CASSLDTYFQETQYF
clone size: .; V gene: TRBV14; J gene: TRBJ1-2; D gene: .; CDR3 DNA: TGTGCCAGCAGCCAAGAAGGGTCAGGGGCAATTGGCTACACCTTC; CDR3 protein: CASSQEGSGAIGYTF
clone size: .; V gene: TRBV7-2; J gene: TRBJ1-5; D gene: .; CDR3 DNA: TGTGCCAGCAGCTGGGAGAGGAGTCAGCCCCAGCATTTT; CDR3 protein: CASSWERSQPQHF
clone size: .; V gene: TRBV3-1/TRBV3-2; J gene: TRBJ2-1; D gene: .; CDR3 DNA: TGTGCCAGCAGCCAAGATCGCCAGGGCAAGCAGTTCTTC; CDR3 protein: CASSQDRQGKQFF
clone size: .; V gene: TRBV5-1; J gene: TRBJ2-3; D gene: TRBD2; CDR3 DNA: TGCGCCAGCAGCTCGGGACTAGCGGGGGGTACGCAGTATTTT; CDR3 protein: CASSSGLAGGTQYF
clone size: .; V gene: TRBV14; J gene: TRBJ1-2; D gene: .; CDR3 DNA: TGTGCCAGCAGCCAAGATTTCAGGGGCTATGGCTACACCTTC; CDR3 protein: CASSQDFRGYGYTF
clone size: once; V gene: TRBV6-1; J gene: TRBJ1-5; D gene: .; CDR3 DNA: TGTGCCAGCAGTGAATTGGGAGTGGGCAATCAGCCCCAGCATTTT; CDR3 protein: CASSELGVGNQPQHF
clone size: .; V gene: TRBV20-1; J gene: TRBJ1-1; D gene: TRBD1; CDR3 DNA: TGCAGTGCTAGTCGACAGGGCCCGGGCACTGAAGCTTTCTTT; CDR3 protein: CSASRQGPGTEAFF
clone size: .; V gene: TRBV6-6; J gene: TRBJ1-1; D gene: .; CDR3 DNA: TGTGCCAGCAGCCGGGACCTCGGGGGAACTGAAGCTTTCTTT; CDR3 protein: CASSRDLGGTEAFF
clone size: .; V gene: TRBV5-1; J gene: TRBJ1-6; D gene: .; CDR3 DNA: TGCGCCAGCAGCCCGCTAGCCCCGGTCCCGAATTCACCCCTCCACTTT; CDR3 protein: CASSPLAPVPNSPLHF
clone size: .; V gene: TRBV2; J gene: TRBJ2-5; D gene: TRBD2; CDR3 DNA: TGTGCCAGCAGTTATCTAGCGGGGGGCCAAGAGACCCAGTACTTC; CDR3 protein: CASSYLAGGQETQYF
clone size: few; V gene: TRBV6-1; J gene: TRBJ1-5; D gene: .; CDR3 DNA: TGTGCCAGCAGTGAAGGCGGGAACTGGTTAAAGGAGCCCCAGCATTTT; CDR3 protein: CASSEGGNWLKEPQHF
clone size: .; V gene: TRBV5-1; J gene: TRBJ2-7; D gene: .; CDR3 DNA: TGCGCCAGCAGCTTGGAATCCGGGTTCGAGCAGTACTTC; CDR3 protein: CASSLESGFEQYF
clone size: once; V gene: TRBV3-1/TRBV3-2; J gene: TRBJ2-1; D gene: .; CDR3 DNA: TGTGCCAGCAGCCCCGGGGTTCTCGGGCACAATGAGCAGTTCTTC; CDR3 protein: CASSPGVLGHNEQFF
clone size: .; V gene: TRBV2; J gene: TRBJ2-7; D gene: .; CDR3 DNA: TGTGCCAGCAGTATAGAGAGCTCCTACGAGCAGTACTTC; CDR3 protein: CASSIESSYEQYF
clone size: .; V gene: TRBV7-3; J gene: TRBJ2-3; D gene: TRBD2; CDR3 DNA: TGTGCCAGCAGCTCTATTTGGCGGGGGGGCACAGATACGCAGTATTTT; CDR3 protein: CASSSIWRGGTDTQYF
clone size: .; V gene: TRBV5-1; J gene: TRBJ2-7; D gene: .; CDR3 DNA: TGCGCCAGCAGCTTGGCTAGCAGGGGAGCCCCTTACGAGCAGTACTTC; CDR3 protein: CASSLASRGAPYEQYF
clone size: .; V gene: TRBV12-3/TRBV12-4; J gene: TRBJ1-1; D gene: .; CDR3 DNA: TGTGCCAGCAGTTGGAGGAATGAAGCTTTCTTT; CDR3 protein: CASSWRNEAFF
clone size: few; V gene: TRBV5-4; J gene: TRBJ1-3; D gene: TRBD1; CDR3 DNA: TGTGCCAGCAGGTTGCCACAGGGGGGGATATATTTT; CDR3 protein: CASRLPQGGIYF
clone size: few; V gene: TRBV30; J gene: TRBJ1-5; D gene: .; CDR3 DNA: TGTGCCTGGAGTGTTACGGCAGCGGGGCGGGAGCCCCAGCATTTT; CDR3 protein: CAWSVTAAGREPQHF
clone size: few; V gene: TRBV5-5; J gene: TRBJ1-5; D gene: .; CDR3 DNA: TGTGCCAGCAGCCTTAGCAATCAGCCCCAGCATTTT; CDR3 protein: CASSLSNQPQHF
clone size: .; V gene: TRBV6-5; J gene: TRBJ1-5; D gene: .; CDR3 DNA: TGTGCCAGCAGTTATAGGGGTTATAGCAATCAGCCCCAGCATTTT; CDR3 protein: CASSYRGYSNQPQHF
clone size: .; V gene: TRBV10-1; J gene: TRBJ2-3; D gene: .; CDR3 DNA: TGCGCCAGCAGCCCACGGGAGCTTAAACGAGATACGCAGTATTTT; CDR3 protein: CASSPRELKRDTQYF
clone size: .; V gene: TRBV21-1; J gene: TRBJ2-7; D gene: .; CDR3 DNA: TGTGCCAGCAGCCTCCACTCGGCGGGGCCAAACGAGCAGTACTTC; CDR3 protein: CASSLHSAGPNEQYF
clone size: .; V gene: TRBV4-1; J gene: TRBJ1-1; D gene: TRBD1; CDR3 DNA: TGCGCCAGCAGCCAAGGGTTGGACAGGTGGGGGGAAGCTTTCTTT; CDR3 protein: CASSQGLDRWGEAFF
clone size: .; V gene: TRBV29-1; J gene: TRBJ2-6; D gene: TRBD1; CDR3 DNA: TGCAGCGCCAGTGGGGGTACAGGGGTTTCTGGGGCCAACGTCCTGACTTTC; CDR3 protein: CSASGGTGVSGANVLTF
clone size: .; V gene: TRBV2; J gene: TRBJ2-2; D gene: TRBD2; CDR3 DNA: TGTGCCCAACAAGCGGGGGGGAACACCGGGGAGCTGTTTTTT; CDR3 protein: CAQQAGGNTGELFF
clone size: .; V gene: TRBV6-6; J gene: TRBJ2-7; D gene: TRBD1; CDR3 DNA: TGTGCCGGCCGAAGGGACAGGTCCCACGAGCAGTACTTC; CDR3 protein: CAGRRDRSHEQYF
clone size: .; V gene: TRBV7-9; J gene: TRBJ1-1; D gene: TRBD1; CDR3 DNA: TGTGCCAGCAGCCAGGGAGACAGGGGTCGTTATACTGAAGCTTTCTTT; CDR3 protein: CASSQGDRGRYTEAFF
clone size: .; V gene: TRBV7-9; J gene: TRBJ2-7; D gene: TRBD2; CDR3 DNA: TGTGCCAGCAGCTTACATTCGGGGGGGTACTACGAGCAGTACTTC; CDR3 protein: CASSLHSGGYYEQYF
clone size: once; V gene: TRBV5-6; J gene: TRBJ1-2; D gene: .; CDR3 DNA: TGTGCCAGCAGCTTTGGTCGGGGAGGAGGCTACACCTTC; CDR3 protein: CASSFGRGGGYTF
clone size: .; V gene: TRBV5-6; J gene: TRBJ1-2; D gene: TRBD1; CDR3 DNA: TGTGCCAGCAGCGGCCGTGGACAGGGGTCCTCCTATGGCTACACCTTC; CDR3 protein: CASSGRGQGSSYGYTF
clone size: .; V gene: TRBV2; J gene: TRBJ2-3; D gene: .; CDR3 DNA: TGTGCCAGCAGTGAAGTTCGGAGCACAGATACGCAGTATTTT; CDR3 protein: CASSEVRSTDTQYF
clone size: .; V gene: TRBV3-1/TRBV3-2; J gene: TRBJ2-1; D gene: .; CDR3 DNA: TGTGCCAGCAGCCAAGAGAGACAACCATCCTACAATGAGCAGTTCTTC; CDR3 protein: CASSQERQPSYNEQFF
clone size: .; V gene: TRBV19; J gene: TRBJ2-5; D gene: TRBD1; CDR3 DNA: TGTGCCAGTAGTAAGAACAGGGGGCAAGAGACCCAGTACTTC; CDR3 protein: CASSKNRGQETQYF
clone size: .; V gene: TRBV27; J gene: TRBJ2-1; D gene: TRBD1; CDR3 DNA: TGTGCCAGCAGTTCACCCGCGGGACAGGGAGGCAATGAGCAGTTCTTC; CDR3 protein: CASSSPAGQGGNEQFF
clone size: .; V gene: TRBV7-8; J gene: TRBJ2-1; D gene: .; CDR3 DNA: TGTGCCAGCAGCACCCAAGCTTACAATGAGCAGTTCTTC; CDR3 protein: CASSTQAYNEQFF
clone size: .; V gene: TRBV19; J gene: TRBJ1-4; D gene: .; CDR3 DNA: TGTGCCAGTAGTATCATCAGGGGACGCAACGAAAAACTGTTTTTT; CDR3 protein: CASSIIRGRNEKLFF
clone size: .; V gene: TRBV14; J gene: TRBJ2-2; D gene: .; CDR3 DNA: TGTGCCAGCAGCCAAGGGTGGACACCGAGCAACACCGGGGAGCTGTTTTTT; CDR3 protein: CASSQGWTPSNTGELFF